This T cell receptor beta chain emerged from a study of blood T cell repertoires in COVID-19. Study context: The United States, Italy and Spain provided the acute and convalescent COVID-19 samples.

Original data processing: By means of reference gene primer amplification, nucleated cell counts were estimated. Generated by immunoSEQ multiplex PCR, the TCRdb table keeps only in-frame clones and is missing some. That table furnishes V, J and clone size, whereas the DNA furnished D and trimming. The sample includes tens of thousands of clones, around four fifths of them seen just once. The CDR3 covers 15 residues. Germline V gene lookup returns CDR1 LNHDA and CDR2 SQIVND (reference sequence). V was shortened by 9 bases and J by 0 bases, with 15 bases between the two germline ends. This rearrangement joins TRBV19 to TRBJ1-3; D uncertain. The material sequenced was peripheral blood. This TCR derives from a woman in her fifties or sixties with acute or convalescent COVID-19. The CDR3: CASHLAGDSGNTIYF. The CDR3 DNA is TGTGCCAGCCACTTGGCGGGTGACTCTGGAAACACCATATATTTT.